Described below is a single T cell receptor beta chain sequence and its context. It was with 60 Vbeta and 13 Jbeta primers that the PCR ran. Method: immunoSEQ multiplex PCR; TCRdb's copy keeps in-frame clones and lacks some. The table lists some 170,000 clones, around 76% of them singletons. The sample comes from a study of cytomegalovirus exposure and HLA in healthy donors. Germline loops: CDR1 MNHNY, CDR2 SVGAGI (reference sequence). V lost 6 bases, J lost 2 bases, and 5 bases stayed unmatched. The CDR3 consists of 14 residues. The specimen sequenced was PBMCs. The TCR originated in a woman between 40 and 55 years old in good health and CMV-seronegative. The chain carries TRBV6-6 and TRBJ2-7; 9 nucleotides align to TRBD1. For the CDR3, the DNA is TGTGCCAGCAGGACAGGGGGTATAACCTACGAGCAGTACTTC. Protein sequence: CASRTGGITYEQYF.